This T cell receptor (beta chain) originates from a study of blood T cell repertoires in COVID-19. Study as a whole: Acute and convalescent COVID-19 samples came from the United States, Italy and Spain.

V dropped 7 bases and J dropped 0; count of bases not matched to a gene: 6. The CDR3 is made up of 14 amino acids. The germline gives CDR1 MDHEN, CDR2 SYDVKM. Seattle enrolled patients during active infection and tracked them longitudinally. Original handling: Estimation of nucleated cell counts was performed using reference gene primer amplification. Sequencing was performed with immunoSEQ multiplex PCR; in TCRdb, only in-frame clones are kept and a portion is missing. V, J and clone size were drawn from that table, and D and trimming were deduced from the DNA. Among over 70,000 clones listed, more than 70% were seen once.

The clonotype comes from a man aged 70-80 years with COVID-19, enrolled during active disease. The gene calls are TRBV28 and TRBJ2-7, with TRBD1 matching 7 bases. Source material: peripheral blood. The CDR3 nucleotides are TGTGCCAGCACCGGGACAGCAGACTCCTACGAGCAGTACTTC. Protein: CASTGTADSYEQYF.